The 32 T cell receptor beta chains presented below share a single source sample, sequenced in a study of T cells in Graves' hyperthyroidism and ophthalmopathy. RNA transcripts provided the source from which TCR beta CDR3 regions were amplified. An initial round of RT-PCR targeting the TCR CDR3 relied on the HTBI primer set. TCRdb recomputed calls from the multiplex PCR reads with MiXCR, one row per CDR3 protein. This table holds under 300,000 distinct CDR3 sequences, 13% found once. Sequencing input: blood. The receptors were sampled from a woman in her thirties with Graves' hyperthyroidism that later progressed to Graves' ophthalmopathy.

This clonotype has more than one count but fewer than ten. V gene TRBV4-2 combines with J gene TRBJ1-6; D is unresolved. CDR3 length equals 15 residues. Germline assignment: CDR1 LGHNA and CDR2 YNFKEQ. V lost 4 bases, J lost 9 bases, and 16 bases lay in between. CDR3 DNA sequence: TGTGCCAGCAGCCCGGGCCCCCGATTTGTTTCACCCCTCCACTTT. Translating it yields CASSPGPRFVSPLHF.

This clonotype was counted many times. The chain carries TRBV29-1 and TRBJ1-1; 8 nucleotides agree with TRBD1. The ends lost 6 bases at V and 4 bases at J; junction bases unmatched: 4. Per germline, CDR1 SQVTM and CDR2 ANQGSEA. This CDR3 has 12 amino acids. The CDR3 nucleotides read TGCAGCGTACAGGGGGTCTCCACTGAAGCTTTCTTT. Translated: CSVQGVSTEAFF.

On this clonotype: A read error may be the cause here, since a much bigger clone is one base away. This chain connects TRBV20-1 to TRBJ1-6; D unclear. CDR3 length: 14 amino acids. Germline V gene lookup returns CDR1 DFQATT and CDR2 SNEGSKA (reference sequence). CDR3 bases: TGCAGTGCTGGAGGGTATGGCTTCGAATCACCCCACCACTTT. Its translation is CSAGGYGFESPHHF.

The table lists this clonotype with many counts. V gene TRBV7-9 combines with J gene TRBJ2-3, with 10 nucleotides matching TRBD2. CDR3 length: 19 residues. Trimming took 3 bases from V and 5 from J; bases not matched to a gene: 17. CDR1 is SEHNR, CDR2 FQNEAQ, per germline (reference sequence). CDR3 protein: CASSFPTSGNRWVGDTQYF. The DNA for the CDR3 is TGTGCCAGCAGCTTCCCAACTAGCGGGAATCGATGGGTCGGAGATACGCAGTATTTT.

The chain is built from TRBV15 and TRBJ1-4; D is unresolved. Trimming took 0 bases from V and 2 from J, leaving 7 bases between them. From germline, CDR1 is LNHNV and CDR2 YYDKDF (reference sequence). This CDR3 is built from 15 residues. In DNA form, the CDR3 reads TGTGCCACCAGCAGAGATCCTATGACTAATGAAAAACTGTTTTTT. Translated: CATSRDPMTNEKLFF.

Many counts were recorded for this clonotype. The rearrangement uses TRBV27 and TRBJ2-7; TRBD2 matches at 9 bases. V gave up 1 base and J gave up 9 bases; unmatched junction bases: 7. Germline V gives CDR1 MNHEY, CDR2 SMNVEV (reference sequence). This CDR3 is built from 14 residues. The CDR3, as DNA: TGTGCCAGCAGTTTATTTAGCGGGAGTGGGGGGCAGTACTTC. It codes for CASSLFSGSGGQYF.

This clonotype was seen ten or more times. The V gene is TRBV20-1, the J gene TRBJ2-5; 9 nucleotides match TRBD2. The germline CDR1 and CDR2 sequences are DFQATT and SNEGSKA (reference sequence). The CDR3 has 15 residues. Unmatched junction bases numbered 6, after V lost 1 base and J lost 3 bases. Written as DNA, the CDR3 is TGCAGTGCTAGAGTGGGTAGCGGGGGAAAAGAGACCCAGTACTTC. Its protein product is CSARVGSGGKETQYF.

This chain uses TRBV7-9 with TRBJ2-3, with a possible D match to TRBD2 (5 bases). The germline gives CDR1 SEHNR, CDR2 FQNEAQ (reference sequence). Trimming pared 8 bases from V and 1 base from J, leaving 10 bases between. The CDR3 is 13 residues long. This CDR3 reads CASAGSGTDTQYF. The DNA for the CDR3 is TGTGCCAGCGCTGGGAGCGGCACAGATACGCAGTATTTT.

This clonotype was counted at least ten times. V is TRBV11-2 and J is TRBJ2-4; tentatively, D is TRBD1 or TRBD2 (5 bases each). The CDR3 length is 16 residues. Trimming took off 1 base at V and 9 bases at J, with 19 bases between the two ends. Germline CDR1 SGHAT, CDR2 FQNNGV. The CDR3 region has the DNA TGTGCCAGCAGCTTAGTATCTGGGACCTCATTGGGCATTCAGTACTTC. Residues: CASSLVSGTSLGIQYF.

This clonotype was recorded many times. The chain combines TRBV27 with TRBJ2-7, with TRBD2 identical over 9 bases. The CDR3 runs 17 residues. Germline V gene data show CDR1 as MNHEY and CDR2 as SMNVEV (reference sequence). Trimming took 2 bases from V and 3 from J; bases not matched to a gene: 11. The CDR3 DNA follows: TGTGCCAGCAGTTTAGGAGTGCCAGCGGGAGGCCTCTACGAGCAGTACTTC. As protein: CASSLGVPAGGLYEQYF.

This clonotype was observed many times. This chain uses TRBV18 with TRBJ2-7, with D perhaps matching TRBD2 (6 bases). Trimming cost V 6 bases and J 6 bases, with 15 bases left between them. CDR1 and CDR2 from the germline V gene are KGHSH and LQKENI. The CDR3 loop spans 13 amino acids. DNA for the CDR3: TGTGCCAGCTCGTCGACTAGTCAGGGCGAGCAGTACTTC. It specifies CASSSTSQGEQYF. Based on the CDR3 plus reference TRBV18 and TRBJ2-7, the full variable domain is NAGVMQNPRHLVRRRGQEARLRCSPMKGHSHVYWYRQLPEEGLKFMVYLQKENIIDESGMPKERFSAEFPKEGPSILRIQQVVRGDSAAYFCASSSTSQGEQYFGPGTRLTVT.

The chain employs TRBV10-3 and TRBJ2-7; TRBD1 matches at 8 bases. V gave up 10 bases and J gave up 3 bases; unmatched junction bases: 11. The CDR3 is 14 residues long. Germline V lookup: CDR1 ENHRY, CDR2 SYGVKD. The CDR3: CATLPGQAIYEQYF. The DNA of the CDR3 is TGTGCCACCCTGCCGGGACAGGCCATCTACGAGCAGTACTTC.

V gene TRBV24-1 combines with J gene TRBJ2-2, with 7 bases identical to TRBD1. Per germline, CDR1 KGHDR and CDR2 SFDVKD. With V trimmed by 6 bases and J by 7 bases, 10 bases remained unmatched. This CDR3 has 15 residues. CDR3: CATSRSQGVGGELFF. DNA of the CDR3: TGTGCCACCAGTAGGAGCCAGGGGGTCGGCGGGGAGCTGTTTTTT.

This clonotype has a count of ten or more. The genes are TRBV7-2 and TRBJ1-6; 7 nucleotides line up with TRBD1. Losses at the gene ends were 1 base for V and 6 bases for J; bases not matched to a gene: 9. The CDR3 sequence is 17 residues long. Germline V gene data show CDR1 as SGHTA and CDR2 as FQGNSA. The DNA of the CDR3 is TGTGCCAGCAGCTTAGACCCAATGACAGGGCTTAATTCACCCCTCCACTTT. This sequence encodes CASSLDPMTGLNSPLHF. Complete variable domain (other parts from reference TRBV7-2 and TRBJ1-6): GAGVSQSPSNKVTEKGKDVELRCDPISGHTALYWYRQSLGQGLEFLIYFQGNSAPDKSGLPSDRFSAERTGGSVSTLTIQRTQQEDSAVYLCASSLDPMTGLNSPLHFGNGTRLTVT.

This clonotype was seen a few times. J is TRBJ2-2 and V is TRBV7-9; D perhaps matches TRBD1 (5 bases). Between the trimmed V and J ends, which lost 5 bases and 0 bases, there was a span of 13 bases. CDR3 length: 16 residues. The germline CDR1 and CDR2 sequences are SEHNR and FQNEAQ (reference sequence). The DNA of the CDR3 is TGTGCCAGCAGCCCTCCACTGGGGCCGAACACCGGGGAGCTGTTTTTT. Protein sequence: CASSPPLGPNTGELFF.

The rearrangement links TRBV4-1 to TRBJ2-7; the match to TRBD2 covers 11 bases. This CDR3 is 15 amino acids long. Looked up from germline, CDR1 is MGHRA and CDR2 is YSYEKL. The V and J ends lost 6 bases and 2 bases, in that order; junction bases with no gene match: 6. CDR3 in DNA: TGCGCCAGCAGATCAACTAGCGGGAGTGCCTACGAGCAGTACTTC. Encoded protein: CASRSTSGSAYEQYF.

This clonotype was seen ten or more times. J is TRBJ1-5 and V is TRBV20-1; no definite D call. The CDR3 has 15 amino acids. Germline assignment: CDR1 DFQATT and CDR2 SNEGSKA (reference sequence). Trimming removed 1 base at V and 1 base at J, with 11 bases between. The CDR3 region is CSARVGGSSNQPQHF. CDR3 in DNA: TGCAGTGCTAGAGTAGGAGGGAGCAGCAATCAGCCCCAGCATTTT.

In this sample, this clonotype turned up a few times. The J gene is TRBJ1-4, the V gene TRBV6-1; 7 nucleotides align to TRBD1. J gave up 8 bases and V 9 bases, and 18 bases lay outside the gene matches. CDR1 MNHNS and CDR2 SASEGT come from the germline V gene. CDR3 size: 16 residues. CDR3 amino acids: CASQTGIGSGSEKLFF. DNA for the CDR3: TGTGCCAGTCAGACAGGGATAGGGTCGGGAAGCGAAAAACTGTTTTTT.

This clonotype has ten or more counts. The chain combines TRBV6-1 with TRBJ2-2; a weak D match, TRBD2 (6 bases). Between the trimmed V and J ends, which lost 11 bases and 2 bases, there was a span of 15 bases. The CDR3 is 14 amino acids. The V gene's germline CDR1 is MNHNS and CDR2 SASEGT. CDR3 bases: TGTGCCGCCTGGTCGGGAGCTAACACCGGGGAGCTGTTTTTT. This sequence encodes CAAWSGANTGELFF.

To note about this clonotype: Sequence at one end of the junction differs from germline and may be a read error. J is TRBJ1-1 and V is TRBV28; tentatively, D is TRBD1 (6 bases). The CDR3 is 15 residues long. Germline CDR1 and CDR2: MDHEN and SYDVKM. The CDR3 loop reads CASSLGRGSDTEAFF. The CDR3 DNA follows: TGCGCCAGCAGCTTGGGGAGGGGGTCGGACACTGAAGCTTTCTTT. The full variable domain, its missing parts supplied by reference TRBV28 and TRBJ1-1, is DVKVTQSSRYLVKRTGEKVFLECVQDMDHENMFWYRQDPGLGLRLIYFSYDVKMKEKGDIPEGYSVSREKKERFSLILESASTNQTSMYLCASSLGRGSDTEAFFGQGTRLTVV.

This clonotype was observed at least ten times. This CDR3 reads CASSPNDSGNWETQYF. The CDR3 DNA is TGTGCCAGCAGCCCCAACGATAGCGGGAATTGGGAGACCCAGTACTTC. The chain carries TRBV11-2 and TRBJ2-5; 8 bases line up with TRBD2. The CDR3 has 16 residues. V trimming: 5 bases; J trimming: 5 bases; junction bases outside the gene matches: 13. Looked up from germline, CDR1 is SGHAT and CDR2 is FQNNGV.

This clonotype was found many times. The chain employs TRBV6-5 and TRBJ2-1; 8 bases match TRBD1. The CDR3 runs 17 residues. The trim removed 1 base at V and 1 base at J, leaving 6 bases unmatched. CDR1 and CDR2 (germline): MNHEY, SVGAGI. The CDR3 DNA sequence: TGTGCCAGCAGTTACTTGCAGGGGGCGGTTTCCTACAATGAGCAGTTCTTC. Its protein is CASSYLQGAVSYNEQFF.

With regard to this clonotype: This may be a read error, as it is one base from a much larger clone. The V gene is TRBV20-1, the J gene TRBJ2-1; perhaps TRBD2 as D (6 bases). The CDR3 has 18 amino acids. Trimming left V 0 bases short and J 10 bases short, with 28 bases between. From germline, CDR1 is DFQATT and CDR2 SNEGSKA (reference sequence). CDR3 nucleotide sequence: TGCAGTGCTAGAGAGGGGGGAGACCGGGGACTCACTAAGAGGGAGCAGTTCTTC. Translating it yields CSAREGGDRGLTKREQFF.

The chain joins TRBV13 to TRBJ2-1; TRBD2 matches 11 bases. V gave up 4 bases and J gave up 8 bases; unmatched junction bases: 7. Germline V gene sequence: CDR1 PRHDT, CDR2 FYEKMQ (reference sequence). The CDR3 has 15 amino acids. In nucleotides, the CDR3 is TGTGCCAGCAGCTCCCGACTAGCGGGAATCGATGAGCAGTTCTTC. It translates to CASSSRLAGIDEQFF.

The chain links TRBV7-9 to TRBJ1-4; TRBD1 is a possible D gene (5 bases). Trimming took 5 bases from V and 4 from J, leaving 14 bases between them. The germline V gene has CDR1 SEHNR and CDR2 FQNEAQ (reference sequence). The CDR3 is 15 residues long. CDR3 sequence reads: CASSPRDGLNEKLFF. The CDR3, as DNA: TGTGCCAGCAGCCCCCGGGACGGCCTTAATGAAAAACTGTTTTTT.

In its sample, this clonotype was seen a few times. J is TRBJ2-2 and V is TRBV19, with 8 bases lining up with TRBD1. V gave up 9 bases and J gave up 2 bases; unmatched junction bases: 14. Germline V gives CDR1 LNHDA, CDR2 SQIVND (reference sequence). The CDR3 runs to 17 residues. The CDR3 reads CASSPGQDFINTGELFF. The CDR3 coding sequence is TGTGCCAGCTCACCGGGACAGGACTTCATAAACACCGGGGAGCTGTTTTTT.

This clonotype was found a few times. CDR3 sequence reads: CASRKSRLDTDTQYF. Written as DNA, the CDR3 is TGTGCCAGCAGAAAAAGTCGGCTAGACACAGATACGCAGTATTTT. This rearrangement joins TRBV12-3 or TRBV12-4 to TRBJ2-3; D uncertain. Trimming pared 6 bases from V and 2 bases from J, leaving 15 bases between. The length of the CDR3 is 15 residues.

This clonotype was seen only a few times. The V gene is TRBV29-1, the J gene TRBJ2-7; TRBD2 agrees at 11 bases. The CDR3 has 14 residues. V dropped 6 bases and J dropped 3; count of bases not matched to a gene: 7. In germline, CDR1 is SQVTM, CDR2 ANQGSEA. The CDR3, as DNA: TGCAGCGTAACCGCCGGGACTAGCGGCTACGAGCAGTACTTC. As protein: CSVTAGTSGYEQYF.

This clonotype was found many times. Compared with germline, one end of the junction differs, possibly owing to a read error. J is TRBJ2-3 and V is TRBV7-2, with 16 bases identical to TRBD2. Germline CDR1 SGHTA, CDR2 FQGNSA. The CDR3 contains 18 residues. CDR3 protein: CASSAGTSGRAGTDTQCF. CDR3 in DNA: TGTGCCAGCAGCGCTGGGACTAGCGGGAGGGCCGGCACAGATACGCAGTGTTTT.

This clonotype was seen repeatedly, ten times or more. The chain recombines TRBV29-1 with TRBJ1-4, with D possibly TRBD1 on 5 matching bases. CDR3 size: 15 residues. Looked up from germline, CDR1 is SQVTM and CDR2 is ANQGSEA. V lost 4 bases to trimming and J lost 0 bases, with 12 bases between them. CDR3 coding DNA: TGCAGCGTTGGTGGGGGAGTAGCAACTAATGAAAAACTGTTTTTT. It encodes CSVGGGVATNEKLFF.

This clonotype was seen more than once but under ten times. The junction departs from the called germline gene at one end, perhaps through a read error. The V gene is TRBV18, the J gene TRBJ1-1; D is uncertain. Germline V gene sequence: CDR1 KGHSH, CDR2 LQKENI. The CDR3 totals 14 residues. CDR3 sequence (DNA): TGTGCCAGCTCACCACCATTCGGGAACACGGAAGCTTTCTTT. Its protein is CASSPPFGNTEAFF.

This clonotype appeared many times. The chain joins TRBV9 to TRBJ2-7, with TRBD1 identical over 7 bases. The germline gives CDR1 SGDLS, CDR2 YYNGEE. The V segment lost 3 bases and the J segment 6 bases; nucleotides outside the gene matches: 6. This CDR3 is 13 amino acids long. In DNA form, the CDR3 reads TGTGCCAGCAGCGAGCAGACAGGGCCCGAGCAGTACTTC. Protein: CASSEQTGPEQYF.